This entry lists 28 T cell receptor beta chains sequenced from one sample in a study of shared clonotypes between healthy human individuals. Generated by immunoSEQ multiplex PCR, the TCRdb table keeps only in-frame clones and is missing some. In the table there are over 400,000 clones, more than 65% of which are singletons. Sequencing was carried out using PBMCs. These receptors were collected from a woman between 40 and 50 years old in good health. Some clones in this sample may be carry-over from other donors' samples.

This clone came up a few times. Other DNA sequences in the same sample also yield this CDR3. In DNA, the CDR3 is TGTGCCAGCAGTGCCGGCAGGGGGGGCTACGAGCAGTACTTC. Translated: CASSAGRGGYEQYF. This chain connects TRBV2 to TRBJ2-5, with D perhaps being TRBD1 or TRBD2 (7 bases each). The assigned J gene may be wrong: the sequence end matches TRBJ2-7 better. From germline, CDR1 is SNHLY and CDR2 FYNNEI. The CDR3 sequence is 14 residues long.

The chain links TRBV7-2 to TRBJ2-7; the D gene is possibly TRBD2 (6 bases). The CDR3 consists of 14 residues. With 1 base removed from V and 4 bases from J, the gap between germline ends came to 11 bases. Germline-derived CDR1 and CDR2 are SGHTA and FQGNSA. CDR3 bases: TGTGCCAGCAGCTTAGGGGGACTCCCATACGAGCAGTACTTC. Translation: CASSLGGLPYEQYF.

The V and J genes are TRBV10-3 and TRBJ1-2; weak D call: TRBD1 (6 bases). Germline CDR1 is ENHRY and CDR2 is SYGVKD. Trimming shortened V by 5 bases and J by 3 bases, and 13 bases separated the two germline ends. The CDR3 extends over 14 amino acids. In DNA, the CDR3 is TGTGCCATCAGTATCTCAGGGGCTGACTATGGCTACACCTTC. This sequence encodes CAISISGADYGYTF.

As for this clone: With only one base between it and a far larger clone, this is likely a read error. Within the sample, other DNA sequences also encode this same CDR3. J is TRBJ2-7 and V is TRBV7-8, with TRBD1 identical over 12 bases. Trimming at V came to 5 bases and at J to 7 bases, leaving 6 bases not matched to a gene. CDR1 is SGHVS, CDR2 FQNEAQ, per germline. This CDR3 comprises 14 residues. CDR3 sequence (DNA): TGTGCCAGCAGCCAGGGACAGGGGGCAGGAGAGCAGTACTTC. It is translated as CASSQGQGAGEQYF. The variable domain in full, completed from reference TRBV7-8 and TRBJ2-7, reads GAGVSQSPRYKVAKRGQDVALRCDPISGHVSLFWYQQALGQGPEFLTYFQNEAQLDKSGLPSDRFFAERPEGSVSTLKIQRTQQEDSAVYLCASSQGQGAGEQYFGPGTRLTVT.

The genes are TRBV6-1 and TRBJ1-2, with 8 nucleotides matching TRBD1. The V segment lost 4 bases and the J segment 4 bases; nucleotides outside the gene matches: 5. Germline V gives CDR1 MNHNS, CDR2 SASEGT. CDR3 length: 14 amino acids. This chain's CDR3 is CASSAGQATYGYTF. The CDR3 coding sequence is TGTGCCAGCAGTGCGGGACAGGCGACCTATGGCTACACCTTC.

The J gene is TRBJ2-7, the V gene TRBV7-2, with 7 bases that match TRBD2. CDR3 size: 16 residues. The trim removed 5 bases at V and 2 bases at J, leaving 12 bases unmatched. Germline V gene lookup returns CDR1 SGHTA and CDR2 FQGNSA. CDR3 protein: CASSPGGWGGTYEQYF. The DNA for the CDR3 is TGTGCCAGCAGCCCTGGGGGTTGGGGAGGGACCTACGAGCAGTACTTC.

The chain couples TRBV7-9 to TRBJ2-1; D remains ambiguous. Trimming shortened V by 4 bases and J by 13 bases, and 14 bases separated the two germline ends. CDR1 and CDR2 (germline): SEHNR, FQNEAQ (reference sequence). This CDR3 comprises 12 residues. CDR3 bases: TGTGCCAGCAGCTCAGTTGGAAACGCACAGTTCTTC. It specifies CASSSVGNAQFF.

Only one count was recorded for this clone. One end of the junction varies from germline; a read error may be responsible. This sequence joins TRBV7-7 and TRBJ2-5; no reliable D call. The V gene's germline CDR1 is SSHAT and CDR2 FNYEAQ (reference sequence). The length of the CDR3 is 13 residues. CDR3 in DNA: TGTGCTAGCAGCTTTGACGGACAAGAGACCCAGTACTTC. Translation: CASSFDGQETQYF.

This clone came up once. CDR3 loop: CASSEAAGGSYNEQFF. CDR3 in DNA: TGTGCCAGCAGTGAAGCGGCAGGGGGCTCCTACAATGAGCAGTTCTTC. This chain joins TRBV6-1 and TRBJ2-1, with 7 bases fitting TRBD1. The J segment lost 0 bases and the V segment lost 0 bases, leaving 2 bases of the junction unmatched. The CDR3 spans 16 residues. The germline V gene has CDR1 MNHNS and CDR2 SASEGT.

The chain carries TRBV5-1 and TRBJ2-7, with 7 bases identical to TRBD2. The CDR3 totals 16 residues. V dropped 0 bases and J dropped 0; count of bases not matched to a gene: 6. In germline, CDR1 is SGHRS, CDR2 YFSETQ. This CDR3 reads CASSLVSGSYSYEQYF. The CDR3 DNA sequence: TGCGCCAGCAGCTTGGTTAGCGGGTCTTACTCCTACGAGCAGTACTTC.

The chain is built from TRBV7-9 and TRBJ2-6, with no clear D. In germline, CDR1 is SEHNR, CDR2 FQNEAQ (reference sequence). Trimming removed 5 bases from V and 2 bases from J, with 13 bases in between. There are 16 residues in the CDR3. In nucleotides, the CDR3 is TGTGCCAGCAGCCCGAAGGTTAGGACTGGGGCCAACGTCCTGACTTTC. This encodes CASSPKVRTGANVLTF.

CDR3 sequence: CASSLSRAEAFF. CDR3 nucleotide sequence: TGTGCCAGCAGTTTATCCAGGGCTGAAGCTTTCTTT. The chain joins TRBV28 to TRBJ1-1, with TRBD1 as a possible D gene (5 bases). This CDR3 has 12 amino acids. Germline V gene lookup returns CDR1 MDHEN and CDR2 SYDVKM. V lost 1 base and J lost 6, with 6 bases in between.

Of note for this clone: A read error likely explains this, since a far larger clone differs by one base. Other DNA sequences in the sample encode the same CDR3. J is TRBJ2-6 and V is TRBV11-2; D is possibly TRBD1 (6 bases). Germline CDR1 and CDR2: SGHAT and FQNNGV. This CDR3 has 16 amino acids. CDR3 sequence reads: CASSLQGNIGANVLTF. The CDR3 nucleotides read TGTGCCAGCAGCCTACAGGGAAATATTGGGGCCAACGTCCTAACTTTC.

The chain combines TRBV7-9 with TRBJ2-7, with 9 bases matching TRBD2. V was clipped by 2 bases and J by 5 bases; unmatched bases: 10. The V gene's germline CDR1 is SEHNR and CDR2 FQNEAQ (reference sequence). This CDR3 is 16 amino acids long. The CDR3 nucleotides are TGTGCCAGCAGCTTATTTCTAGCGGGACCGAAAGACGAGCAGTACTTC. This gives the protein CASSLFLAGPKDEQYF.

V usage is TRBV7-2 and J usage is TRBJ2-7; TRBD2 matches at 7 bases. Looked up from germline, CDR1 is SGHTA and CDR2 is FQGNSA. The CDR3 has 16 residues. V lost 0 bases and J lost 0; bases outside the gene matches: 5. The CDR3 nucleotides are TGTGCCAGCAGCTTAGCGGCAGGGAGGGGCTCCTACGAGCAGTACTTC. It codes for CASSLAAGRGSYEQYF.

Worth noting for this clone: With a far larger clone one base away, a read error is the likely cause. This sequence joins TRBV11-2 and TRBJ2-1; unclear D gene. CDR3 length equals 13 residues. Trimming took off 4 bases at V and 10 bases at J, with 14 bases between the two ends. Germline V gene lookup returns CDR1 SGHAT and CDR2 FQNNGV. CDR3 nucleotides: TGTGCCAGCAGCTCCCGTGGGCTTGTCGAGCAGTTCTTC. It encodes CASSSRGLVEQFF.

The CDR3 region has the DNA TGTGCCAGCAGCGCAGGCCCGGGACTAGCGGGAGCCTACGAGCAGTACTTC. Its protein product is CASSAGPGLAGAYEQYF. The gene calls are TRBV9 and TRBJ2-7; 14 bases are shared with TRBD2. This CDR3 has 17 residues. Germline V gene sequence: CDR1 SGDLS, CDR2 YYNGEE. V was clipped by 3 bases and J by 2 bases; unmatched bases: 7.

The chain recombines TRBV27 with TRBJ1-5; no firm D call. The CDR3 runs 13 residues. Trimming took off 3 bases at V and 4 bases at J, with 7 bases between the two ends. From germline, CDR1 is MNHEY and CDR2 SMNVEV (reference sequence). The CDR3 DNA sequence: TGTGCCAGCAGTTTTGGCAGAAATCAGCCCCAGCATTTT. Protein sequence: CASSFGRNQPQHF.

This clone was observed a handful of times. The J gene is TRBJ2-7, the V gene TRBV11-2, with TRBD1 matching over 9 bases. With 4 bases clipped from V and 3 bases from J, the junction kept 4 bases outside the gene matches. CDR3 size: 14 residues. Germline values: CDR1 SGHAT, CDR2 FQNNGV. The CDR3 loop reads CASSSTGGRYEQYF. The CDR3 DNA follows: TGTGCCAGCAGCTCCACAGGGGGCCGCTACGAGCAGTACTTC.

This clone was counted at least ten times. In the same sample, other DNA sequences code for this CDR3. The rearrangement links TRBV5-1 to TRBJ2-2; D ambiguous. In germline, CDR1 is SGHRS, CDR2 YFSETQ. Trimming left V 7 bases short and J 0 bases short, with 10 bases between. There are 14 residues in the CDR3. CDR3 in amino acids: CASSDRPNTGELFF. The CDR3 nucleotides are TGCGCCAGCTCCGACCGACCGAACACCGGGGAGCTGTTTTTT.

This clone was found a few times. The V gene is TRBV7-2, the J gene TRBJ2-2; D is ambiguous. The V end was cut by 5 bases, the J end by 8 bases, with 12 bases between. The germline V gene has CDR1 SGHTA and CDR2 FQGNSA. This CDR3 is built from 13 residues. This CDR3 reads CASSPTTSGELFF. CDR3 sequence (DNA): TGTGCCAGCAGCCCCACCACTTCGGGGGAGCTGTTTTTT.

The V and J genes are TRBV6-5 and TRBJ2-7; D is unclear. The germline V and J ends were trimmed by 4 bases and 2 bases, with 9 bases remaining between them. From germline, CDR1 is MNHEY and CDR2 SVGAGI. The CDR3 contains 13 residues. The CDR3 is CASSWTQAYEQYF. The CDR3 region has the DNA TGTGCCAGCAGTTGGACCCAGGCCTACGAGCAGTACTTC.

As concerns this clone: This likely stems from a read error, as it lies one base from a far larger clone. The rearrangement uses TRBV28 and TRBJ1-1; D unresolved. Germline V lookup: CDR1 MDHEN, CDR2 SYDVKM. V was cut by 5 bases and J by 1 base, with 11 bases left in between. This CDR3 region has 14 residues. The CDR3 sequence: CASSDDTRNTEAFF. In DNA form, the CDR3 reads TGTGCCAGCAGTGATGACACAAGGAACACTGAAGCTTTCTTT.

CDR3 region: CASSPGGREQYF. CDR3 sequence (DNA): TGTGCCAGCAGTCCAGGAGGGCGGGAGCAGTACTTC. The chain combines TRBV28 with TRBJ2-5; 7 bases fit TRBD2. Germline V gene sequence: CDR1 MDHEN, CDR2 SYDVKM. V lost 5 bases, J lost 11 bases, and 8 bases stayed unmatched. This CDR3 is built from 12 residues.

The CDR3 reads CASSSEQVSYEQYF. The CDR3 DNA reads as TGTGCCAGCAGCTCAGAACAGGTTTCCTACGAGCAGTACTTC. V is TRBV7-9 and J is TRBJ2-7, with D perhaps TRBD1 (5 bases). CDR3 length: 14 residues. Germline CDR1 reads SEHNR; CDR2 reads FQNEAQ (reference sequence). V shed 4 bases and J shed 1 base, with 11 bases lying between them.

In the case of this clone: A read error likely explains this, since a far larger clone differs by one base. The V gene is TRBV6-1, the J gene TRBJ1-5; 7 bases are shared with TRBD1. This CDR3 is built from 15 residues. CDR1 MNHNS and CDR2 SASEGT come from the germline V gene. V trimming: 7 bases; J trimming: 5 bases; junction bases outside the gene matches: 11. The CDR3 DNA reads TGTGCCAGCACCTCGCCCCGCAGGGGGGATCAGCCCCAGCATTTT. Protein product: CASTSPRRGDQPQHF.

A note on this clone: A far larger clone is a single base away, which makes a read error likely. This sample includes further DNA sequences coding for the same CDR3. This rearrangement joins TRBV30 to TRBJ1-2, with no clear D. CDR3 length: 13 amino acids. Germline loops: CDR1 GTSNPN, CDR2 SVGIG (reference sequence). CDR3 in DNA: TGTGCCTGGACCAAGGGTGGCGACTATGGCTATACCTTC. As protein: CAWTKGGDYGYTF.

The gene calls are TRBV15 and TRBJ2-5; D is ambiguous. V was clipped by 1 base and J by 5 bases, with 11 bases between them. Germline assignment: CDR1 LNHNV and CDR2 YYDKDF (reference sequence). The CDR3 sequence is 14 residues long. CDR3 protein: CATSRGAGVETQYF. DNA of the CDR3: TGTGCCACCAGCAGAGGAGCTGGGGTTGAGACCCAGTACTTC.